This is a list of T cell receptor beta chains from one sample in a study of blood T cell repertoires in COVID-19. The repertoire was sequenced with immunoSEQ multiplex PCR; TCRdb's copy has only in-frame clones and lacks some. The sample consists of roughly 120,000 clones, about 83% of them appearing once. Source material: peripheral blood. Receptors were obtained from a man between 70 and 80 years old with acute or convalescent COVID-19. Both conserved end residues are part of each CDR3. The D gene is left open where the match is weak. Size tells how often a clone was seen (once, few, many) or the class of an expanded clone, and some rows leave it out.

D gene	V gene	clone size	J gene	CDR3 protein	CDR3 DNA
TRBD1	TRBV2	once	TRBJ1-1	CASSYRGGLTEAFF	TGTGCCAGCAGCTACAGGGGCGGGCTTACTGAAGCTTTCTTT
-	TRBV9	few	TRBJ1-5	CASSVAEGPENSNQPQHF	TGTGCCAGCAGCGTAGCGGAGGGTCCCGAGAATAGCAATCAGCCCCAGCATTTT
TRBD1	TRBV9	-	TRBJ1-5	CASSATGDQPQHF	TGTGCCAGCAGCGCTACAGGGGACCAGCCCCAGCATTTT
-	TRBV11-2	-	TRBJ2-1	CASSQGTPSSYNEQFF	TGTGCCAGCAGCCAAGGGACACCTAGCTCCTACAATGAGCAGTTCTTC
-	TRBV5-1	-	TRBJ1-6	CASSLSQGRNSPLHF	TGCGCCAGCAGCTTGTCCCAGGGAAGGAATTCACCCCTCCACTTT
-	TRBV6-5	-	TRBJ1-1	CASSYSFGTEAFF	TGTGCCAGCAGTTACTCTTTCGGCACTGAAGCTTTCTTT
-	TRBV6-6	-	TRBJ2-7	CASSAQGMQYF	TGTGCCAGCAGTGCCCAGGGGATGCAGTACTTC
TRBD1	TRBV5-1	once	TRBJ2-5	CASSVGQGAQETQYF	TGCGCCAGCAGCGTGGGACAGGGGGCTCAGGAGACCCAGTACTTC
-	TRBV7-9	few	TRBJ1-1	CASSLALLSGAFF	TGTGCCAGCAGCTTAGCGCTTTTGTCGGGAGCTTTCTTT
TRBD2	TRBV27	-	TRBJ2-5	CASSLNPGTSGGPQETQYF	TGTGCCAGCAGTTTAAATCCCGGGACTAGCGGGGGACCCCAAGAGACCCAGTACTTC
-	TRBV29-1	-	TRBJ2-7	CSVEGRRAHEQYF	TGCAGCGTTGAAGGAAGGAGGGCCCACGAGCAGTACTTC
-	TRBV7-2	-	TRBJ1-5	CASSLATSDQPQHF	TGTGCCAGCAGCTTAGCAACAAGTGATCAGCCCCAGCATTTT
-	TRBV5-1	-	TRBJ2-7	CASSYSPSYEQYF	TGCGCCAGCAGCTACTCGCCCTCCTACGAGCAGTACTTC
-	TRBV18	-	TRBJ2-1	CASSRERTYNEQFF	TGTGCCAGCTCACGGGAGAGGACCTACAATGAGCAGTTCTTC
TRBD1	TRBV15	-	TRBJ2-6	CATSRDPGQRLSGANVLTF	TGTGCCACCAGCAGGGATCCGGGACAGAGACTCTCTGGGGCCAACGTCCTGACTTTC
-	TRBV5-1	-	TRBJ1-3	CASSLGGGSGNTIYF	TGCGCCAGCAGCTTGGGAGGGGGTTCTGGAAACACCATATATTTT
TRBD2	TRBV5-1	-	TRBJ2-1	CASSEVGSGRTDSYNEQFF	TGCGCCAGCAGCGAGGTGGGTAGCGGGAGGACCGACTCCTACAATGAGCAGTTCTTC
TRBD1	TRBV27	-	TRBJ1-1	CASSFVGGPNTEAFF	TGTGCCAGCAGTTTCGTAGGGGGCCCGAACACTGAAGCTTTCTTT
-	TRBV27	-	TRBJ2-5	CASSQGRNQETQYF	TGTGCCAGCAGCCAGGGGCGAAACCAAGAGACCCAGTACTTC
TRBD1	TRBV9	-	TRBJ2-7	CASSVSWHEQGVDEQYF	TGTGCCAGCAGCGTATCTTGGCACGAACAGGGGGTAGACGAGCAGTACTTC
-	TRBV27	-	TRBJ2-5	CASSLLQGGQETQYF	TGTGCCAGCAGTTTGCTACAGGGGGGGCAAGAGACCCAGTACTTC
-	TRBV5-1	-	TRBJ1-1	CASSGAPPSTEAFF	TGCGCCAGCAGCGGGGCCCCTCCGTCCACTGAAGCTTTCTTT
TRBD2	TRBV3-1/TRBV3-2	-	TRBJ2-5	CASSQFSSGVQETQYF	TGTGCCAGCAGCCAATTTAGTAGCGGGGTACAAGAGACCCAGTACTTC
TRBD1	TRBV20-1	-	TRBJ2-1	CSAGTDEQFF	TGCAGTGCTGGGACAGACGAGCAGTTCTTC
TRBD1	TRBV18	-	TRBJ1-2	CASSPVDRAYYGYTF	TGTGCCAGCTCACCGGTGGACAGGGCGTACTATGGCTACACCTTC
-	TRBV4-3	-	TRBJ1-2	CASSQGSGWEGYTF	TGCGCCAGCAGCCAAGGCTCGGGGTGGGAAGGCTACACCTTC
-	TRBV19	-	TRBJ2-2	CATMTPGVGELFF	TGTGCCACTATGACCCCGGGGGTCGGGGAGCTGTTTTTT
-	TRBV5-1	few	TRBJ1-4	CASSLEGVNEKLFF	TGCGCCAGCAGCTTGGAAGGGGTCAATGAAAAACTGTTTTTT
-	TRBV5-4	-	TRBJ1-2	CASSRETTYGYTF	TGTGCCAGCAGCCGAGAGACTACCTATGGCTACACCTTC
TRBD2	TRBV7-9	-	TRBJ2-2	CASSLLAVNTGELFF	TGTGCCAGCAGCTTACTAGCGGTCAACACCGGGGAGCTGTTTTTT
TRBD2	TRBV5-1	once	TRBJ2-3	CASRRREGADTQYF	TGCGCCAGCAGGCGGCGGGAGGGCGCAGATACGCAGTATTTT
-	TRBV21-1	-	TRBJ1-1	CASSKVTYEAFF	TGTGCCAGCAGCAAAGTTACCTATGAAGCTTTCTTT
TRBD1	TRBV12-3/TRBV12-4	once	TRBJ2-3	CASSRQQGWTQYF	TGTGCCAGCAGTCGTCAACAGGGGTGGACGCAGTATTTT
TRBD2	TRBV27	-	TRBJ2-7	CASSRAGLVNEQYF	TGTGCCAGCTCCAGAGCGGGATTGGTCAACGAGCAGTACTTC
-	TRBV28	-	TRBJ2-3	CASSFGAGSDTQYF	TGTGCCAGCAGTTTTGGAGCGGGCTCAGATACGCAGTATTTT
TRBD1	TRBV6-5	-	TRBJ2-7	CASRGTGGPYEQYF	TGTGCCAGCAGAGGGACAGGGGGACCCTACGAGCAGTACTTC
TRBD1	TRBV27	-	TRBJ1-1	CASSLSSPGTGLNTEAFF	TGTGCCAGCAGTTTATCGAGTCCCGGGACAGGGCTGAACACTGAAGCTTTCTTT
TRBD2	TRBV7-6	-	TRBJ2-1	CASSSPAGSSYNEQFF	TGTGCCAGCAGCTCCCCAGCGGGGAGCTCCTACAATGAGCAGTTCTTC
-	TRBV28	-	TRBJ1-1	CASMTGNTEAFF	TGTGCCAGTATGACAGGGAACACTGAAGCTTTCTTT
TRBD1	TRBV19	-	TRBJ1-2	CASSIAGRGQGGYTF	TGTGCCAGTAGTATAGCGGGCAGGGGGCAAGGAGGCTACACCTTC
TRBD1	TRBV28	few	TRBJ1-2	CASSSGQGGNYGYTF	TGTGCCAGCAGTTCCGGACAGGGCGGGAACTATGGCTACACCTTC
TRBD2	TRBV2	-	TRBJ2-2	CASSDKLAGGSGELFF	TGTGCCAGCAGTGATAAACTAGCGGGGGGGTCCGGGGAGCTGTTTTTT
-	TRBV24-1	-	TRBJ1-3	CATSDFRQASSGNTIYF	TGTGCCACCAGTGATTTCCGACAGGCAAGCTCTGGAAACACCATATATTTT
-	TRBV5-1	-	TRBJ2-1	CASKLASYNEQFF	TGCGCCAGCAAGCTAGCGTCCTACAATGAGCAGTTCTTC
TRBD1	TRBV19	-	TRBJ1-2	CASSTGQPGANYGYTF	TGTGCCAGTAGTACGGGACAGCCGGGAGCTAACTATGGCTACACCTTC